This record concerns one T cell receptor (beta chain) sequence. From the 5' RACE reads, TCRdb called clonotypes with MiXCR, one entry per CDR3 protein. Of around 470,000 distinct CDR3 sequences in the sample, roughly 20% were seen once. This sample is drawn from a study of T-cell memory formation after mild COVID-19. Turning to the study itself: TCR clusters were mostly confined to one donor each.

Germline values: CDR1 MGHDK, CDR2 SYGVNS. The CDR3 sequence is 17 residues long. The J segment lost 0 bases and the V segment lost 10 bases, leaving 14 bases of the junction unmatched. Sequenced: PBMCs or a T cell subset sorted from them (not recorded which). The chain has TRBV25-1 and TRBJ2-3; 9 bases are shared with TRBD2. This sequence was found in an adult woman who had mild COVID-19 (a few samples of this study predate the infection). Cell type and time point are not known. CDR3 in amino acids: CATKVPSTSGSTDTQYF. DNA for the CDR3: TGTGCCACCAAGGTCCCCTCAACTAGCGGGAGCACAGATACGCAGTATTTT.